A single sample is the source of the 30 T cell receptor beta chains below, sequenced in a study of beta chain features in type 1 diabetes. General study results and limits: TCRB CDR3 length was moderately but significantly reduced in all four CD4+ subsets of Type 1 diabetes patients.

Expressed TCRB transcripts were sequenced, since all the RNA that had been isolated was reverse transcribed. Repertoires were generated with immunoSEQ multiplex PCR, while TCRdb's copy carries only in-frame clones and drops some. Of 130,000 or so clones listed, roughly 10% are singletons. These receptors' targets are unknown. The source material was central memory CD4+ T cells from blood. These receptors all stem from a man aged 30-40 years with type 1 diabetes.

This chain links TRBV2 with TRBJ2-5; tentative D call: TRBD1 (6 bases). V shed 6 bases and J shed 7 bases, with 12 bases lying between them. The length of the CDR3 is 12 residues. Germline loops: CDR1 SNHLY, CDR2 FYNNEI. Here the CDR3 reads CASSVQGRTQYF. Written as DNA, the CDR3 is TGTGCCAGCAGCGTACAGGGCCGGACCCAGTACTTC.

This clone was observed many times. The chain uses TRBV4-2 and TRBJ2-3; D uncertain. The CDR3 contains 13 residues. Germline CDR1 LGHNA, CDR2 YNFKEQ. Between the trimmed V and J ends, which lost 1 base and 6 bases, there was a span of 8 bases. The CDR3 here is CASSQASVDTQYF. The CDR3 bases are TGTGCCAGCAGCCAAGCCTCCGTGGATACGCAGTATTTT.

The J gene is TRBJ2-1, the V gene TRBV28; D is ambiguous. Germline values: CDR1 MDHEN, CDR2 SYDVKM. The CDR3 is 15 amino acids. V lost 3 bases and J 0 bases, leaving 9 bases between the germline ends. The CDR3 loop reads CASSLPASSYNEQFF. The CDR3 DNA is TGTGCCAGCAGTTTGCCCGCTAGCTCCTACAATGAGCAGTTCTTC.

The chain carries TRBV6-5 and TRBJ1-2; D perhaps matches TRBD1 (6 bases). Germline CDR1 and CDR2: MNHEY and SVGAGI. The ends were cut back, 5 bases at V and 8 bases at J, with 12 bases in the middle. CDR3 length: 12 amino acids. The CDR3: CASSRRGLGYTF. CDR3 coding DNA: TGTGCCAGCAGTCGCAGGGGCTTGGGCTACACCTTC.

The chain is built from TRBV4-1 and TRBJ2-5, with 8 bases fitting TRBD1. The CDR3 runs to 16 residues. Trimming removed 4 bases from V and 1 base from J; junction bases left unmatched: 8. Germline CDR1 reads MGHRA; CDR2 reads YSYEKL. CDR3 nucleotide sequence: TGCGCCAGCAGCCCGACGGGACAGGCGACCCAAGAGACCCAGTACTTC. Amino acid sequence: CASSPTGQATQETQYF.

The DNA of the CDR3 is TGTGCCAGCAGTTTGGGACTCTCTGGAAACACCATATATTTT. Translation: CASSLGLSGNTIYF. This chain links TRBV28 with TRBJ1-3; a possible D gene is TRBD1 (5 bases). The CDR3 spans 14 residues. Germline assignment: CDR1 MDHEN and CDR2 SYDVKM. V lost 3 bases, J lost 0 bases, and 6 bases lay in between.

The chain is built from TRBV6-5 and TRBJ2-1; D may be TRBD2 (6 bases). Trimming pared 2 bases from V and 2 bases from J, leaving 7 bases between. The CDR3 covers 14 residues. The V gene's germline CDR1 is MNHEY and CDR2 SVGAGI. CDR3 in amino acids: CASSYGGTYNEQFF. The CDR3 DNA follows: TGTGCCAGCAGTTACGGAGGGACCTACAATGAGCAGTTCTTC.

This clone was recorded a few times. The chain links TRBV11-2 to TRBJ2-5; 9 nucleotides line up with TRBD1. The CDR3 is 13 amino acids. The V and J ends lost 4 bases and 5 bases, in that order; junction bases with no gene match: 2. Germline V gene sequence: CDR1 SGHAT, CDR2 FQNNGV. CDR3: CASSYTGGETQYF. The CDR3 DNA reads TGTGCCAGCAGCTATACAGGGGGCGAGACCCAGTACTTC.

This clone was found a few times. The V and J genes are TRBV30 and TRBJ1-1; 7 bases align to TRBD1. With 5 bases clipped from V and 0 bases from J, the junction kept 3 bases outside the gene matches. The CDR3 runs 13 residues. Germline CDR1 and CDR2: GTSNPN and SVGIG (reference sequence). CDR3 coding DNA: TGTGCCTGGGCGACAGGGCTGAACACTGAAGCTTTCTTT. Its protein product is CAWATGLNTEAFF. Complete variable domain (other parts from reference TRBV30 and TRBJ1-1): SQTIHQWPATLVQPVGSPLSLECTVEGTSNPNLYWYRQAAGRGLQLLFYSVGIGQISSEVPQNLSASRPQDRQFILSSKKLLLSDSGFYLCAWATGLNTEAFFGQGTRLTVV.

The CDR3: CASTQGMNTEAFF. CDR3 DNA sequence: TGTGCCAGCACCCAGGGGATGAACACTGAAGCTTTCTTT. The rearrangement uses TRBV11-2 and TRBJ1-1, with D possibly TRBD1 on 6 matching bases. Deletions cut 7 bases from V and 0 bases from J, with 9 bases between. The CDR3 contains 13 residues. Germline V lookup: CDR1 SGHAT, CDR2 FQNNGV. The whole variable domain, remainder taken from reference TRBV11-2 and TRBJ1-1, is EAGVAQSPRYKIIEKRQSVAFWCNPISGHATLYWYQQILGQGPKLLIQFQNNGVVDDSQLPKDRFSAERLKGVDSTLKIQPAKLEDSAVYLCASTQGMNTEAFFGQGTRLTVV.

This clone has more than one count but fewer than ten. This chain links TRBV7-9 with TRBJ2-5; D not resolved. Per germline, CDR1 SEHNR and CDR2 FQNEAQ (reference sequence). This CDR3 is 12 amino acids long. The V end lost 6 bases, the J end lost 5 bases, and 10 bases lay between the germline ends. The CDR3 region has the DNA TGTGCCAGCAGTCTCCCCGTCGAGACCCAGTACTTC. Protein product: CASSLPVETQYF.

This clone was detected only a few times. This chain links TRBV7-2 with TRBJ1-6; D gene unclear. Trimming pared 5 bases from V and 7 bases from J, leaving 9 bases between. The CDR3 covers 13 residues. Germline CDR1 is SGHTA and CDR2 is FQGNSA. CDR3 residues: CASSRPQNSPLHF. As DNA, the CDR3 is TGTGCCAGCAGCCGACCACAGAATTCACCCCTCCACTTT.

This clone came up a few times. This chain uses TRBV9 with TRBJ1-2, with D possibly being TRBD1 (5 bases). With 3 bases removed from V and 10 bases from J, the gap between germline ends came to 16 bases. CDR3 length: 13 amino acids. Germline V CDR1 and CDR2: SGDLS, YYNGEE. CDR3: CASSATQDPPYTF. The CDR3 DNA reads as TGTGCCAGCAGCGCGACACAGGACCCACCCTACACCTTC.

This clone was seen a handful of times. V gene TRBV11-2 combines with J gene TRBJ2-5; D perhaps matches TRBD2 (7 bases). The end of the DNA is better explained by TRBJ2-7, so the J call may be wrong. Germline CDR1 and CDR2: SGHAT and FQNNGV. CDR3 length: 13 amino acids. CDR3 nucleotide sequence: TGTGCCAGCAGCTTAGCGGGGGGCGTCGAGCAGTACTTC. Its protein is CASSLAGGVEQYF.

This clone was counted only a few times. This rearrangement joins TRBV5-8 to TRBJ2-7; D remains unclear. CDR1 and CDR2 from the germline V gene are SGHTS and YDEGEE. V was shortened by 1 base and J by 6 bases, with 8 bases between the two germline ends. The CDR3 sequence is 12 residues long. For the CDR3, the DNA is TGTGCCAGCAGCTTGCCCCCGGGCGAGCAGTACTTC. Encoded protein: CASSLPPGEQYF.

The chain has TRBV19 and TRBJ2-1, with 10 bases lining up with TRBD1. After removal of 3 bases from V and 7 bases from J, the junction contained 9 bases not matched to a gene. CDR1 and CDR2 from the germline V gene are LNHDA and SQIVND (reference sequence). The CDR3 length is 16 residues. The CDR3 loop reads CASSILTGGSENEQFF. In DNA, the CDR3 is TGTGCCAGTAGTATTTTGACAGGGGGCTCGGAAAATGAGCAGTTCTTC.

The chain couples TRBV6-5 to TRBJ2-1, with 11 bases matching TRBD1. Germline CDR1 and CDR2: MNHEY and SVGAGI. The CDR3 loop spans 14 amino acids. V gave up 6 bases and J gave up 7 bases; unmatched junction bases: 5. The DNA of the CDR3 is TGTGCCAGCAGCATGGACAGGGGGCGAAATGAGCAGTTCTTC. Amino acids: CASSMDRGRNEQFF.

The chain has TRBV11-3 and TRBJ2-5; D call uncertain. Trimming left V 0 bases short and J 6 bases short, with 11 bases between. The CDR3 sequence is 14 residues long. Per germline, CDR1 SGHNT and CDR2 YENEEA. The DNA of the CDR3 is TGTGCCAGCAGCTTAGACGCGATCACGAAGACCCAGTACTTC. This sequence encodes CASSLDAITKTQYF. Full variable domain (rest looked up from reference TRBV11-3 and TRBJ2-5): EAGVVQSPRYKIIEKKQPVAFWCNPISGHNTLYWYLQNLGQGPELLIRYENEEAVDDSQLPKDRFSAERLKGVDSTLKIQPAELGDSAVYLCASSLDAITKTQYFGPGTRLLVL.

The chain carries TRBV5-1 and TRBJ1-2, with D possibly TRBD1 on 6 matching bases. Between the trimmed V and J ends, which lost 4 bases and 3 bases, there was a span of 13 bases. Looked up from germline, CDR1 is SGHRS and CDR2 is YFSETQ. This CDR3 contains 14 residues. The CDR3 bases are TGCGCCAGCAGCCAAGACAGGACGGACTATGGCTACACCTTC. It codes for CASSQDRTDYGYTF.

This clone was seen only a few times. The chain links TRBV28 to TRBJ2-5, with a tentative D call TRBD2 (6 bases). The CDR3 consists of 17 residues. Trimming cost V 1 base and J 1 base, with 16 bases left between them. Germline V lookup: CDR1 MDHEN, CDR2 SYDVKM. The CDR3 spells CASSLSTGTLLQETQYF. As DNA, the CDR3 is TGTGCCAGCAGTTTATCTACCGGGACTTTACTCCAAGAGACCCAGTACTTC.

This clone was seen only a few times. V and J are TRBV7-3 and TRBJ1-1; weak D call: TRBD1 (6 bases). The CDR3 is made up of 14 amino acids. The V end was cut by 5 bases, the J end by 4 bases, with 14 bases between. The germline V gene has CDR1 SGHTA and CDR2 FQGTGA. The DNA for the CDR3 is TGTGCCAGCAGCGAAGGGGCAGGGGCCACTGAAGCTTTCTTT. It translates to CASSEGAGATEAFF.

The chain carries TRBV5-1 and TRBJ2-5, with 8 positions matching TRBD2. Germline V gene data show CDR1 as SGHRS and CDR2 as YFSETQ. V trimming: 7 bases; J trimming: 5 bases; junction bases outside the gene matches: 16. The CDR3 consists of 16 residues. Here the CDR3 reads CASRFGSGGARETQYF. CDR3 DNA sequence: TGCGCCAGCCGGTTCGGGAGCGGGGGAGCCCGGGAGACCCAGTACTTC.

In its sample, this clone was seen a few times. This chain joins TRBV28 and TRBJ2-7; D gene uncertain. The V gene lost 8 bases and the J gene lost 2 bases, with 13 bases spanning the gap. The CDR3 loop spans 13 amino acids. Germline CDR1 is MDHEN and CDR2 is SYDVKM. CDR3 coding DNA: TGTGCCAGCGGTCCCGTTGGGCCCTACGAGCAGTACTTC. Amino acid sequence: CASGPVGPYEQYF.

On this clone: Other DNA sequences in the sample encode the same CDR3. V and J are TRBV15 and TRBJ2-3; D not certain. The CDR3 is made up of 12 amino acids. V was cut by 1 base and J by 4 bases, with 3 bases left in between. CDR1 is LNHNV, CDR2 YYDKDF, per germline (reference sequence). CDR3 sequence reads: CATSRAADTQYF. As DNA, the CDR3 is TGTGCCACCAGCAGAGCGGCAGATACGCAGTATTTT.

This clone was picked up a small number of times. J is TRBJ1-5 and V is TRBV6-5, with no clear D. CDR3 length: 13 amino acids. CDR1 and CDR2 from the germline V gene are MNHEY and SVGAGI. With 0 bases removed from V and 7 bases from J, the gap between germline ends came to 7 bases. In DNA form, the CDR3 reads TGTGCCAGCAGTTACTCGAGGGCGCAGCCCCAGCATTTT. This sequence encodes CASSYSRAQPQHF.

The table lists this clone with a few counts. The chain recombines TRBV29-1 with TRBJ2-1; possibly TRBD1 for D (6 bases). Germline V CDR1 and CDR2: SQVTM, ANQGSEA. Trimming took 4 bases from V and 7 from J, leaving 11 bases between them. The CDR3 runs 12 residues. CDR3 nucleotide sequence: TGCAGCGTTGCGAACAGGGTAAATGAGCAGTTCTTC. Its translation is CSVANRVNEQFF.

In its sample, this clone was seen a few times. V and J are TRBV7-2 and TRBJ2-3; D is perhaps TRBD2 (5 bases). This CDR3 contains 16 residues. Germline V gives CDR1 SGHTA, CDR2 FQGNSA. V lost 5 bases and J lost 1, with 16 bases in between. The CDR3 DNA sequence: TGTGCCAGCAGCCAAGAGGCCCTAGCCGGCACAGATACGCAGTATTTT. Amino acid sequence: CASSQEALAGTDTQYF.

A few counts support this clone. V is TRBV2 and J is TRBJ2-1; 7 bases align to TRBD2. The CDR3 is 17 residues long. V shed 0 bases and J 2 bases; nucleotides not matched to a gene: 7. Germline CDR1 SNHLY, CDR2 FYNNEI. The CDR3: CASSEALFSGAYNEQFF. CDR3 in DNA: TGTGCCAGCAGTGAAGCGCTTTTCAGCGGGGCCTACAATGAGCAGTTCTTC.

This chain connects TRBV4-1 to TRBJ2-4, with 8 bases that match TRBD2. This CDR3 has 18 residues. CDR1 is MGHRA and CDR2 is YSYEKL in the germline V gene. The junction had 18 bases not matched to a gene; V was cut back by 4 bases and J by 7 bases. The CDR3 DNA follows: TGCGCCAGCAGCCGTCAGGAAATGGCGGGGGGCGACCCCAACATTCAGTACTTC. The encoded protein is CASSRQEMAGGDPNIQYF.

This clone was counted a few times. The chain carries TRBV18 and TRBJ2-4; 10 nucleotides agree with TRBD2. V gave up 0 bases and J gave up 13 bases; unmatched junction bases: 15. The CDR3 is 17 amino acids. Germline loops: CDR1 KGHSH, CDR2 LQKENI. The CDR3 sequence: CASSPPEERTLAGEQYF. DNA for the CDR3: TGTGCCAGCTCACCACCGGAGGAGAGAACCCTAGCGGGGGAGCAGTACTTC.